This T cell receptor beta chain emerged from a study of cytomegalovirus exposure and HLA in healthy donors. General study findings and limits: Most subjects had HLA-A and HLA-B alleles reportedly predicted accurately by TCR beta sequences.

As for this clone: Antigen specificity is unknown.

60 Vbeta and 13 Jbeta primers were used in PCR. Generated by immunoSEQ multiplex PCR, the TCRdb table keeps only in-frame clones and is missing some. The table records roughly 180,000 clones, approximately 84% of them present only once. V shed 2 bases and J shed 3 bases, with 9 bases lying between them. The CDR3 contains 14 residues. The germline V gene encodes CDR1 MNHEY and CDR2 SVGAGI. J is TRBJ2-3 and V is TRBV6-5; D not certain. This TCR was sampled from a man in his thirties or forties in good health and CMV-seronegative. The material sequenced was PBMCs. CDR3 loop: CASSYDQVTDTQYF. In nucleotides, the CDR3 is TGTGCCAGCAGTTACGACCAGGTAACAGATACGCAGTATTTT.